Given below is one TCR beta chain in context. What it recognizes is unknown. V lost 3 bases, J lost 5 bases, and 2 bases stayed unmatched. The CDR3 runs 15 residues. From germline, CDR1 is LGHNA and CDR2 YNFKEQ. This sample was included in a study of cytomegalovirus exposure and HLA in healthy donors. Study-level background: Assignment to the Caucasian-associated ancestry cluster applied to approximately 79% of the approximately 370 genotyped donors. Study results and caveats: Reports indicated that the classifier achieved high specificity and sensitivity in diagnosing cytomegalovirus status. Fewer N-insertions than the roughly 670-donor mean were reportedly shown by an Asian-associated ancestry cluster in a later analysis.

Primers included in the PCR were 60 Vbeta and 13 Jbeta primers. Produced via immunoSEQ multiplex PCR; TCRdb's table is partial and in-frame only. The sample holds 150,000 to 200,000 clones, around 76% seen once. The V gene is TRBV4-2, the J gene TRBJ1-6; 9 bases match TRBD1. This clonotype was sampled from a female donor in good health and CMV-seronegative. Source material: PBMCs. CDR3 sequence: CASSQTGGHNSPLHF. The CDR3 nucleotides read TGTGCCAGCAGCCAGACAGGGGGACATAATTCACCCCTCCACTTT.